The TCR beta chain under discussion was sequenced for a study of blood T cell repertoires in COVID-19. Turning to the study itself: From the United States, Italy and Spain came samples of acute and convalescent COVID-19. The analysed material was cDNA or gDNA that came from T cells, B-cell-depleted T cells, or PBMCs.

This CDR3 comprises 15 residues. Trimming cost V 5 bases and J 5 bases; bases outside gene matches: 11. Germline assignment: CDR1 SGHNT and CDR2 YYREEE (reference sequence). Assay: immunoSEQ multiplex PCR; the TCRdb copy retains only in-frame clones and omits some. The sample contains around 280,000 clones, around nine tenths of which appear only once. This receptor was taken from a man aged 65-85 years with acute or convalescent COVID-19. Sample: peripheral blood. J is TRBJ1-1 and V is TRBV5-4; 8 nucleotides agree with TRBD1. The CDR3 sequence: CASRGQVQGATEAFF. In nucleotides, the CDR3 is TGTGCCAGCAGGGGACAGGTGCAGGGGGCTACTGAAGCTTTCTTT.